What follows are 18 T cell receptor beta chains derived from one specimen sequenced in a study of shared clonotypes between healthy human individuals. TCRdb's copy holds only in-frame clones and misses some; the assay was immunoSEQ multiplex PCR. In the table there are fewer than 3 million clones, 85% to 95% of which are singletons. Sequenced sample: naive CD4+ T cells from PBMCs. Documented subset: CD45RA+ positively selected. These receptors were taken from a man aged 18 to 35 in good health. Some clones in this sample may be carry-over from other donors' samples.

The chain employs TRBV7-9 and TRBJ1-2, with 9 bases matching TRBD1. V lost 4 bases and J lost 6; bases outside the gene matches: 6. CDR1 is SEHNR and CDR2 is FQNEAQ in the germline V gene (reference sequence). This CDR3 has 14 amino acids. In DNA, the CDR3 is TGTGCCAGCAGCTCTCGACAGGGGGAACATGGCTACACCTTC. Translation: CASSSRQGEHGYTF.

J is TRBJ2-1 and V is TRBV5-5; possibly TRBD1 or TRBD2 for D (6 bases each). Trimming removed 1 base from V and 3 bases from J, with 23 bases in between. Per the germline V gene, CDR1 is SGHKS and CDR2 is YYEKEE (reference sequence). The CDR3 has 19 amino acids. Here the CDR3 DNA reads TGTGCCAGCAGCTTGCGACAGGTCGGGGGACACAAGCGCTACAATGAGCAGTTCTTC. Translating it yields CASSLRQVGGHKRYNEQFF.

The rearrangement uses TRBV11-1 and TRBJ2-2; D is possibly TRBD2 (6 bases). The V and J ends lost 3 bases and 6 bases respectively, with 11 bases between them. The CDR3 spans 14 residues. Germline V CDR1 and CDR2: SGHAT, FQDESV (reference sequence). The CDR3 DNA reads TGTGCCAGCAGCTTGGGCGGGACCCCCGGGGAGCTGTTTTTT. Residues: CASSLGGTPGELFF.

The chain has TRBV7-2 and TRBJ2-5, with TRBD2 identical over 8 bases. Losses at the gene ends were 3 bases for V and 10 bases for J; bases not matched to a gene: 13. The CDR3 covers 15 residues. The germline CDR1 and CDR2 sequences are SGHTA and FQGNSA. The chain's CDR3 is CASSFGLAAARGQYF. The CDR3 DNA is TGTGCCAGCAGCTTCGGACTAGCTGCTGCTAGGGGCCAGTACTTC.

A remark on this clone: The sample holds other DNA sequences that translate to the same CDR3. CDR3 sequence: CASSFRGSNQPQHF. DNA for the CDR3: TGTGCCAGCAGCTTCAGGGGGAGCAATCAGCCCCAGCATTTT. The chain is built from TRBV5-6 and TRBJ1-5; 7 nucleotides align to TRBD1. J gave up 1 base and V 2 bases, and 0 bases lay outside the gene matches. Germline V gene lookup returns CDR1 SGHDT and CDR2 YYEEEE. The CDR3 length is 14 residues.

The rearrangement links TRBV5-6 to TRBJ2-3, with TRBD2 matching 8 bases. The trim removed 2 bases at V and 4 bases at J, leaving 9 bases unmatched. The CDR3 runs to 16 residues. Germline assignment: CDR1 SGHDT and CDR2 YYEEEE. CDR3 loop: CASSFGLARGADTQYF. The CDR3, as DNA: TGTGCCAGCAGCTTCGGACTAGCTCGAGGGGCAGATACGCAGTATTTT.

The chain recombines TRBV19 with TRBJ2-1, with TRBD2 matching over 9 bases. The J segment lost 5 bases and the V segment lost 5 bases, leaving 4 bases of the junction unmatched. The CDR3 is 14 residues long. Germline lookup yields CDR1 LNHDA and CDR2 SQIVND (reference sequence). Here the CDR3 reads CASSLAGNNNEQFF. CDR3 nucleotides: TGTGCCAGTAGTCTAGCGGGGAATAACAATGAGCAGTTCTTC.

The CDR3, as DNA: TGCGCCAGCAGCTTAGGAGGGAGCGACGAGCAGTACTTC. Translated: CASSLGGSDEQYF. The V gene is TRBV5-1, the J gene TRBJ2-7, with a possible D match to TRBD2 (6 bases). V dropped 2 bases and J dropped 5 bases, with 11 bases sitting between them. Germline CDR1 SGHRS, CDR2 YFSETQ. The CDR3 has 13 residues. The whole variable domain, remainder taken from reference TRBV5-1 and TRBJ2-7, is KAGVTQTPRYLIKTRGQQVTLSCSPISGHRSVSWYQQTPGQGLQFLFEYFSETQRNKGNFPGRFSGRQFSNSRSEMNVSTLELGDSALYLCASSLGGSDEQYFGPGTRLTVT.

The chain employs TRBV7-2 and TRBJ1-1; the D gene is possibly TRBD1 (6 bases). Germline CDR1 is SGHTA and CDR2 is FQGNSA. V lost 4 bases and J 3 bases, leaving 15 bases between the germline ends. CDR3 size: 15 residues. DNA of the CDR3: TGTGCCAGCAGCTACCCAGCGGCAGGGGACACTGAAGCTTTCTTT. It yields the protein CASSYPAAGDTEAFF.

J is TRBJ2-5 and V is TRBV5-4; TRBD1 matches at 7 bases. CDR1 and CDR2 (germline): SGHNT, YYREEE (reference sequence). V gave up 1 base and J gave up 1 base; unmatched junction bases: 4. CDR3 length equals 15 residues. The CDR3 spells CASSLLSGGQETQYF. CDR3 bases: TGTGCCAGCAGCTTGCTTTCAGGGGGCCAAGAGACCCAGTACTTC.

CDR3 amino acids: CASSLDGGQETQYF. CDR3 coding DNA: TGTGCCAGCAGCCTCGACGGGGGGCAAGAGACCCAGTACTTC. The gene calls are TRBV5-4 and TRBJ2-5; TRBD2 aligns across 7 bases. J was trimmed by 2 bases and V by 4 bases; bases with no gene match: 5. The CDR3 sequence is 14 residues long. Germline CDR1 is SGHNT and CDR2 is YYREEE (reference sequence).

This CDR3 reads CAWSPGQGIDEQYF. The CDR3 DNA reads TGTGCCTGGAGTCCGGGACAGGGCATCGACGAGCAGTACTTC. The chain has TRBV30 and TRBJ2-7; 9 positions agree with TRBD1. The CDR3 loop spans 14 amino acids. Trimming took 2 bases from V and 5 from J; bases not matched to a gene: 7. In germline, CDR1 is GTSNPN, CDR2 SVGIG (reference sequence).

The V and J genes are TRBV5-1 and TRBJ2-5; a weak D match, TRBD2 (5 bases). Per the germline V gene, CDR1 is SGHRS and CDR2 is YFSETQ. Trimming cost V 7 bases and J 2 bases, with 15 bases left between them. This CDR3 has 14 residues. The CDR3 is CASYKMTGQETQYF. The CDR3 bases are TGCGCCAGCTATAAAATGACGGGACAAGAGACCCAGTACTTC.

The chain joins TRBV28 to TRBJ1-5; 7 bases fit TRBD1. The CDR3 covers 13 residues. The germline CDR1 and CDR2 sequences are MDHEN and SYDVKM. Trimming took 5 bases from V and 14 from J; bases not matched to a gene: 12. CDR3 sequence reads: CASSKKTGAPEHF. Here the CDR3 DNA reads TGTGCCAGCAGTAAAAAAACAGGGGCCCCCGAGCATTTT.

The chain couples TRBV5-8 to TRBJ2-7; D gene ambiguous. The length of the CDR3 is 15 residues. V was pared by 5 bases and J by 6 bases, with 21 bases between. Germline V gene data show CDR1 as SGHTS and CDR2 as YDEGEE. In DNA form, the CDR3 reads TGTGCCAGCAGTCGATCCGGGTCCCTCATGGCCGAGCAGTACTTC. Translation gives CASSRSGSLMAEQYF. The full variable domain, completed using reference TRBV5-8 and TRBJ2-7, is EAGVTQSPTHLIKTRGQQATLRCSPISGHTSVYWYQQALGLGLQFLLWYDEGEERNRGNFPPRFSGRQFPNYSSELNVNALELEDSALYLCASSRSGSLMAEQYFGPGTRLTVT.

V usage is TRBV7-3 and J usage is TRBJ2-3; unclear D gene. Trimming removed 2 bases from V and 2 bases from J, with 8 bases in between. CDR1 is SGHTA and CDR2 is FQGTGA in the germline V gene. This CDR3 region has 14 residues. Written as DNA, the CDR3 is TGTGCCAGCAGCTTAGCGACGGCCACAGATACGCAGTATTTT. Its protein is CASSLATATDTQYF.

CDR3: CATSAGLVSYEQYF. The CDR3, as DNA: TGTGCCACCAGCGCAGGGTTAGTAAGCTACGAGCAGTACTTC. The chain combines TRBV15 with TRBJ2-7; D possibly corresponds to TRBD1 (5 bases). CDR1 is LNHNV, CDR2 YYDKDF, per germline (reference sequence). The ends were cut back, 5 bases at V and 3 bases at J, with 14 bases in the middle. CDR3 length: 14 residues.

Points on this clone: Other DNA sequences in the sample encode the same CDR3. V and J are TRBV10-3 and TRBJ2-1; D is uncertain. The CDR3 covers 12 residues. Germline V gene lookup returns CDR1 ENHRY and CDR2 SYGVKD. V was pared by 3 bases and J by 4 bases, with 4 bases between. The CDR3, as DNA: TGTGCCATCAGTGATGGGTACAATGAGCAGTTCTTC. Its translation is CAISDGYNEQFF.